This TCR beta chain emerged from a study of blood T cell repertoires in COVID-19. Study overall: Sites across the United States, Italy and Spain contributed samples from acute and convalescent COVID-19. Sources were T cells, B-cell-depleted T cells, or PBMCs; the material itself was cDNA or gDNA.

As originally analysed: The assay estimated nucleated cells by amplifying reference gene primers. Libraries were prepared by immunoSEQ multiplex PCR; TCRdb keeps only in-frame clonotypes and omits some of them. V and J calls and clone size are those listed in that table; D and trimming were worked out from the DNA. The sample shows some 150,000 clones, approximately 86% of them seen only once. The CDR3 has 14 amino acids. V lost 3 bases and J lost 3; bases outside the gene matches: 4. Germline V gene sequence: CDR1 SGHRS, CDR2 YFSETQ. Source material: peripheral blood. The sequence came from a man between 65 and 79 years old with acute or convalescent COVID-19. The gene calls are TRBV5-1 and TRBJ1-1; 8 bases are shared with TRBD1. This CDR3 reads CASSSQGAHTEAFF. CDR3 sequence (DNA): TGCGCCAGCAGCTCTCAGGGGGCCCACACTGAAGCTTTCTTT.